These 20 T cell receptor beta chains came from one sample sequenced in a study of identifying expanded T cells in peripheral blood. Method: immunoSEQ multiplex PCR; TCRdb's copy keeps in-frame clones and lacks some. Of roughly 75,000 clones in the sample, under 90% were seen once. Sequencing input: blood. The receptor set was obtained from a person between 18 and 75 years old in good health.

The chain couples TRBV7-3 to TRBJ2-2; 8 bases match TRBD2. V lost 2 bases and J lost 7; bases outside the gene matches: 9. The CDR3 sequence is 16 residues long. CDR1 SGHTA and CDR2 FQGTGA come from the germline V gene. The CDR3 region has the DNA TGTGCCAGCAGCTTAGGAGCGGGAGTCGGGGGCGGGGAGCTGTTTTTT. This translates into CASSLGAGVGGGELFF.

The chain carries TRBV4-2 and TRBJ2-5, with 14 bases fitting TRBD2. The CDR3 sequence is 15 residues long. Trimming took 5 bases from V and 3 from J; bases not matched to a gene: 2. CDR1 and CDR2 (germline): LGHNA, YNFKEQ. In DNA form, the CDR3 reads TGTGCCAGCAGCAAGACTAGCGGGGGGGAAGAGACCCAGTACTTC. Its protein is CASSKTSGGEETQYF.

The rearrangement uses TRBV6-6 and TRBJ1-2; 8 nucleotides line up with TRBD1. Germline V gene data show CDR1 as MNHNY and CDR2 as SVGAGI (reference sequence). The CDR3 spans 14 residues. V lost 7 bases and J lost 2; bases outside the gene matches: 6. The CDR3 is CASTKGDRNYGYTF. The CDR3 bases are TGTGCCAGCACCAAAGGGGACAGGAACTATGGCTACACCTTC.

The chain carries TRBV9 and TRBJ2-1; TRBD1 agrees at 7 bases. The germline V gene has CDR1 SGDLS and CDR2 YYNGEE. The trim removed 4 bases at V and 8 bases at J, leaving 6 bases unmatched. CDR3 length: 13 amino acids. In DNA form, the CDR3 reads TGTGCCAGCAGCACCCTACAGGGGTATGAGCAGTTCTTC. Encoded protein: CASSTLQGYEQFF.

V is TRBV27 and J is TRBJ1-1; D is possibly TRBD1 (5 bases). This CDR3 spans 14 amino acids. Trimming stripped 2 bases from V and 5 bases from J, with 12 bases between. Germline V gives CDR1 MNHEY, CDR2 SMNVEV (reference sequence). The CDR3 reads CASSLLGTHTEAFF. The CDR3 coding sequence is TGTGCCAGCAGTTTACTGGGGACGCATACTGAAGCTTTCTTT.

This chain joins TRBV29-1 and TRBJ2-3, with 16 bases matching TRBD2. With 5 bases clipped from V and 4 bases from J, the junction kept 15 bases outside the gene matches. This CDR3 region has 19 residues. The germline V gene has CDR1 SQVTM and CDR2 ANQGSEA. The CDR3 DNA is TGCAGCGTTCTCGGGAGTACCGGGACTAGCGGGGGGGCAGCAGATACGCAGTATTTT. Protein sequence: CSVLGSTGTSGGAADTQYF.

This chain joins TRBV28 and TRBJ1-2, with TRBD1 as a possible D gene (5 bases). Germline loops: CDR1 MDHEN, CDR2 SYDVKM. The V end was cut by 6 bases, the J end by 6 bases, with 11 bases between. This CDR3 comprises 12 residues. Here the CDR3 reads CASRGQWDGYTF. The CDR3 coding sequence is TGTGCCAGCAGGGGGCAATGGGATGGCTACACCTTC.

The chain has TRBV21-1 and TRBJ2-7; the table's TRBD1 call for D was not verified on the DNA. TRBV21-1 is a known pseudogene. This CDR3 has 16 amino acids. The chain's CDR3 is CASRLSRGTATYEQYF. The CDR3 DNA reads TGTGCCAGCAGACTTTCCCGCGGGACAGCGACCTACGAGCAGTACTTC.

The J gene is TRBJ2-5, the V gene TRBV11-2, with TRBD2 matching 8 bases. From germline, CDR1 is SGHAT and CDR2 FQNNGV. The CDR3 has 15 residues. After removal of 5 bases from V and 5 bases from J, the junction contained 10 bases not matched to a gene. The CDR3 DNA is TGTGCCAGCAGCCCCCTTGGCGGGGGGTGGGAGACCCAGTACTTC. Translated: CASSPLGGGWETQYF.

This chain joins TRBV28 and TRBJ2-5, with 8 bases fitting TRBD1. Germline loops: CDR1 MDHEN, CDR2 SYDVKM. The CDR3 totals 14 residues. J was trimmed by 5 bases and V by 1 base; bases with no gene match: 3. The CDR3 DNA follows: TGTGCCAGCAGTTTATCAGGGGGCTGGGAGACCCAGTACTTC. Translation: CASSLSGGWETQYF.

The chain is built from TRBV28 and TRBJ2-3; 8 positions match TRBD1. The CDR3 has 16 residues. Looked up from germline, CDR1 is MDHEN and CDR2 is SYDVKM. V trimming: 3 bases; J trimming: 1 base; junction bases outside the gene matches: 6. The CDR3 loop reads CASSFWEQGGTDTQYF. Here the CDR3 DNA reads TGTGCCAGCAGTTTCTGGGAACAGGGGGGCACAGATACGCAGTATTTT.

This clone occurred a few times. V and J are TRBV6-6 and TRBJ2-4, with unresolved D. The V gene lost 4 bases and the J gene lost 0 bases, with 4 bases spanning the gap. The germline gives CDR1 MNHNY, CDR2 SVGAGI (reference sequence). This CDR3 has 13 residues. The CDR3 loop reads CASSLLAKNIQYF. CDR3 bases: TGTGCCAGCAGTTTACTAGCCAAAAACATTCAGTACTTC.

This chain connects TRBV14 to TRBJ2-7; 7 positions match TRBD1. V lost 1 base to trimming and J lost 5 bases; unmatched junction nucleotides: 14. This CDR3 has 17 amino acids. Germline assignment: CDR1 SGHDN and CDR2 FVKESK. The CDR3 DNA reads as TGTGCCAGCAGCCAAGCCCTACCGCCGTACAGGGGCCACGAGCAGTACTTC. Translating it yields CASSQALPPYRGHEQYF.

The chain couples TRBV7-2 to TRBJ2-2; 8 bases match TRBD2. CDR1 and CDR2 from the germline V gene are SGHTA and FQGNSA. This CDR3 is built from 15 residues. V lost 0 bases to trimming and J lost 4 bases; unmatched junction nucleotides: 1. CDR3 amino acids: CASSLASGGTGELFF. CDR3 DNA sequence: TGTGCCAGCAGCTTAGCCAGCGGGGGCACCGGGGAGCTGTTTTTT.

CDR3 nucleotides: TGCGCCAGCAGCCCAGGACTAGCGGCAAACACCGGGGAGCTGTTTTTT. Its translation: CASSPGLAANTGELFF. This chain uses TRBV5-1 with TRBJ2-2; the match to TRBD2 covers 10 bases. J gave up 2 bases and V 4 bases, and 5 bases lay outside the gene matches. The CDR3 sequence is 16 residues long. Germline loops: CDR1 SGHRS, CDR2 YFSETQ.

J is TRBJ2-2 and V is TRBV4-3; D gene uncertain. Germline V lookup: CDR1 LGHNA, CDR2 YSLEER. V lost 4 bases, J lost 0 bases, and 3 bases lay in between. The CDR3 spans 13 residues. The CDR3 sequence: CASSPANTGELFF. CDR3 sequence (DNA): TGCGCCAGCAGCCCTGCGAACACCGGGGAGCTGTTTTTT.

CDR3 bases: TGTGCCAGCAGTTCCTCACTAGCGGGGGGGCAAGAGACCCAGTACTTC. Its translation: CASSSSLAGGQETQYF. This sequence joins TRBV28 and TRBJ2-5; 13 nucleotides agree with TRBD2. The J segment lost 2 bases and the V segment lost 4 bases, leaving 4 bases of the junction unmatched. Germline V gene sequence: CDR1 MDHEN, CDR2 SYDVKM. This CDR3 has 16 amino acids.

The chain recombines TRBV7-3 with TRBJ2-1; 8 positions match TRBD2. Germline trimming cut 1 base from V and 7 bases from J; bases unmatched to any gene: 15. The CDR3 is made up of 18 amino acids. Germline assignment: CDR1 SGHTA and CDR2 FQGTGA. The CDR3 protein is CASSLRPPGLEGGNEQFF. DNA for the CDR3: TGTGCCAGCAGCTTAAGGCCCCCGGGACTAGAAGGGGGGAATGAGCAGTTCTTC.

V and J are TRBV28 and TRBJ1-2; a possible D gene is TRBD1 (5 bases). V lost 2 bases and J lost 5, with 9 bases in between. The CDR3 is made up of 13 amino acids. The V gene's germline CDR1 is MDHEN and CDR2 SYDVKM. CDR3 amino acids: CASSLVGGYGYTF. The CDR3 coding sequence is TGTGCCAGCAGTTTAGTGGGGGGATATGGCTACACCTTC.

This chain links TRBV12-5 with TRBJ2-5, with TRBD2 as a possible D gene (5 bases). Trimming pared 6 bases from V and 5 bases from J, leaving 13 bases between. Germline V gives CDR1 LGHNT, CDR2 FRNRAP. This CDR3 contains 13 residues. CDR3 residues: CASGKGVGETQYF. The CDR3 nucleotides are TGTGCTAGTGGCAAGGGAGTAGGTGAGACCCAGTACTTC. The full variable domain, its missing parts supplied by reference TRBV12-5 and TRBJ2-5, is DARVTQTPRHKVTEMGQEVTMRCQPILGHNTVFWYRQTMMQGLELLAYFRNRAPLDDSGMPKDRFSAEMPDATLATLKIQPSEPRDSAVYFCASGKGVGETQYFGPGTRLLVL.